This T cell receptor beta chain derives from a study of blood T cell repertoires in COVID-19. Only in-frame clones appear in the TCRdb table, and some are missing; sequencing was by immunoSEQ multiplex PCR. The sample lists over 200,000 clones, 87% seen once, with about an eighth in the top ten. Germline V lookup: CDR1 SGHAT, CDR2 FQNNGV. The CDR3 runs 16 residues. With 5 bases removed from V and 0 bases from J, the gap between germline ends came to 14 bases. The sequence derives from a young woman who had recovered from COVID-19. Input material: peripheral blood. This chain joins TRBV11-2 and TRBJ1-3; D gene uncertain. CDR3 loop: CASSPRRAYSGNTIYF. The DNA of the CDR3 is TGTGCCAGCAGCCCCCGGAGAGCTTACTCTGGAAACACCATATATTTT.